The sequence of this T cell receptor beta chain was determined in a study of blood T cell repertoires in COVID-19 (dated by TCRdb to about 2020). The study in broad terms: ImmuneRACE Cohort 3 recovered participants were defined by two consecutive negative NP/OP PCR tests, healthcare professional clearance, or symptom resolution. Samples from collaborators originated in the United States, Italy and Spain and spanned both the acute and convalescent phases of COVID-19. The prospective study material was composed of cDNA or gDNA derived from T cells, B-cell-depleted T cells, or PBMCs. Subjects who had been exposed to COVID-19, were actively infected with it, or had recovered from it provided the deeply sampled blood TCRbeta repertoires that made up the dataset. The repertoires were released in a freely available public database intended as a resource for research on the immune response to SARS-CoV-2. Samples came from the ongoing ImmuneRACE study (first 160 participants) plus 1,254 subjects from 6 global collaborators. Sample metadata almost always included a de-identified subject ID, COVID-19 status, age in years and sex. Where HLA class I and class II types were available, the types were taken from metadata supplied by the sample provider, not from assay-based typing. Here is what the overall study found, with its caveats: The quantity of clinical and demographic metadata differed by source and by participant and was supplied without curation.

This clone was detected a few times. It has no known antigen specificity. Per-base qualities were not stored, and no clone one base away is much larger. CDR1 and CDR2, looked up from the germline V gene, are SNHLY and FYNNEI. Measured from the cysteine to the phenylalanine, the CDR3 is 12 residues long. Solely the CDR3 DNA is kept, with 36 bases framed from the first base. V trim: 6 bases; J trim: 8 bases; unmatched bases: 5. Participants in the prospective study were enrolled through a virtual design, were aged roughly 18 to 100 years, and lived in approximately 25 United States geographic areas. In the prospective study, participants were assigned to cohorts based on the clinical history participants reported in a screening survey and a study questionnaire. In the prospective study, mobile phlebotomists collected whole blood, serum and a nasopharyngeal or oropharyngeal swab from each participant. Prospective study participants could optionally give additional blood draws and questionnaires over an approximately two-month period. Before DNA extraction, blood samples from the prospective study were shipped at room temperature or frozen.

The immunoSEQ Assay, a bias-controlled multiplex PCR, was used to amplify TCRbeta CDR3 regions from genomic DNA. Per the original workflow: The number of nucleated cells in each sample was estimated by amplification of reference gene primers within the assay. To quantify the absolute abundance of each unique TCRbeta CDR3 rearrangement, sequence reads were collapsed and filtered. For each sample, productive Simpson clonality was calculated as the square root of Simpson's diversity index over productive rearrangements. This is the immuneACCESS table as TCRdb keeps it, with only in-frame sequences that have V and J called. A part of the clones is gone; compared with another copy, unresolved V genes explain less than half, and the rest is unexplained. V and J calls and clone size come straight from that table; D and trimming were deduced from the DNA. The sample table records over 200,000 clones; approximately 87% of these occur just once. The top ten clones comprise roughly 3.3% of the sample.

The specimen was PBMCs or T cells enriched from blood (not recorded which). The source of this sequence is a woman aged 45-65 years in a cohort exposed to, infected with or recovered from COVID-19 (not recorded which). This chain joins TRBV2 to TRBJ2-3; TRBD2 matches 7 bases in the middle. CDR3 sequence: CASSPTSVTQYF. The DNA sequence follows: TGTGCCAGCAGCCCCACTAGCGTTACGCAGTATTTT.